Listed below are T cell receptor beta chains from one sample, sequenced in a study of beta chain features in type 1 diabetes. Method: immunoSEQ multiplex PCR; TCRdb's copy keeps in-frame clones and lacks some. The profile shows about 350,000 clones, around 20% of them singletons. Sequencing was done on a sample of naive CD4+ T cells from blood. Receptors originate from a woman under 30 in good health. CDR3s include the opening cysteine and the closing phenylalanine or tryptophan. Fields, in order: V gene, J gene, clone size, D gene, CDR3 protein, CDR3 DNA. D genes are given only for firm matches. Clone size appears in some rows only: once, few, many, or a class for an expanded clone.

v_gene: TRBV5-1
j_gene: TRBJ2-2
abundance: few
d_gene: TRBD2
CDR3aa: CASSPGASGNTGELFF
CDR3nt: TGCGCCAGCAGCCCCGGGGCTAGCGGAAACACCGGGGAGCTGTTTTTT

v_gene: TRBV6-1
j_gene: TRBJ2-5
abundance: .
d_gene: .
CDR3aa: CASSGQPSDQETQYF
CDR3nt: TGTGCCAGCAGTGGACAGCCGTCGGATCAAGAGACCCAGTACTTC

v_gene: TRBV7-9
j_gene: TRBJ2-5
abundance: .
d_gene: TRBD2
CDR3aa: CASSLVRLAGQETQYF
CDR3nt: TGTGCCAGCAGCTTAGTCCGGCTAGCGGGGCAAGAGACCCAGTACTTC

v_gene: TRBV30
j_gene: TRBJ1-1
abundance: .
d_gene: .
CDR3aa: CAWGFRRDTEAFF
CDR3nt: TGTGCCTGGGGGTTCCGACGGGACACTGAAGCTTTCTTT

v_gene: TRBV29-1
j_gene: TRBJ1-1
abundance: .
d_gene: .
CDR3aa: CSVDDSGTRTEAFF
CDR3nt: TGCAGCGTTGACGACTCCGGAACGAGAACTGAAGCTTTCTTT

v_gene: TRBV7-2
j_gene: TRBJ2-7
abundance: .
d_gene: .
CDR3aa: CAIHVVSLYLYEQYF
CDR3nt: TGTGCCATCCACGTTGTGAGCTTATACCTCTACGAGCAGTACTTC

v_gene: TRBV2
j_gene: TRBJ2-5
abundance: few
d_gene: .
CDR3aa: CASKSGETQYF
CDR3nt: TGTGCCAGCAAATCGGGGGAGACCCAGTACTTC

v_gene: TRBV18
j_gene: TRBJ2-1
abundance: .
d_gene: TRBD2
CDR3aa: CASSPGTSGRFSIGYANEQFF
CDR3nt: TGTGCCAGCTCACCAGGGACTAGCGGGAGGTTCTCGATTGGGTACGCGAATGAGCAGTTCTTC

v_gene: TRBV5-1
j_gene: TRBJ2-7
abundance: .
d_gene: .
CDR3aa: CASSLETRGAQYF
CDR3nt: TGCGCCAGCAGCTTGGAAACCCGGGGGGCGCAGTACTTC

v_gene: TRBV7-2
j_gene: TRBJ2-7
abundance: .
d_gene: .
CDR3aa: CASSSPRKEQYF
CDR3nt: TGTGCCAGCAGCTCCCCTAGGAAAGAGCAGTACTTC

v_gene: TRBV30
j_gene: TRBJ1-2
abundance: few
d_gene: .
CDR3aa: CAWILRGAPGGYGYTF
CDR3nt: TGTGCCTGGATCCTCCGCGGGGCCCCCGGAGGCTATGGCTACACCTTC

v_gene: TRBV5-1
j_gene: TRBJ1-5
abundance: .
d_gene: TRBD1
CDR3aa: CASSPWTGGNQPQHF
CDR3nt: TGCGCCAGCAGCCCCTGGACAGGGGGAAATCAGCCCCAGCATTTT

v_gene: TRBV12-5
j_gene: TRBJ2-1
abundance: .
d_gene: TRBD2
CDR3aa: CASKRTREESEQFF
CDR3nt: TGTGCTTCAAAAAGGACTAGGGAGGAGAGTGAGCAGTTCTTC

v_gene: TRBV6-1
j_gene: TRBJ2-3
abundance: .
d_gene: TRBD2
CDR3aa: CASSEARTSGPDTQYF
CDR3nt: TGTGCCAGCAGTGAAGCCAGAACTAGCGGTCCAGATACGCAGTATTTT

v_gene: TRBV6-5
j_gene: TRBJ2-1
abundance: .
d_gene: .
CDR3aa: CASTYEQFF
CDR3nt: TGTGCCAGCACATATGAGCAGTTCTTC

v_gene: TRBV6-5
j_gene: TRBJ2-4
abundance: .
d_gene: .
CDR3aa: CASSRTRGGGIQYF
CDR3nt: TGTGCCAGCAGCCGGACTCGGGGAGGGGGCATTCAGTACTTC

v_gene: TRBV4-1
j_gene: TRBJ2-1
abundance: few
d_gene: .
CDR3aa: CASSPIPLISYNEQFF
CDR3nt: TGCGCCAGCAGCCCAATCCCACTGATCTCCTACAATGAGCAGTTCTTC

v_gene: TRBV11-3
j_gene: TRBJ1-1
abundance: .
d_gene: .
CDR3aa: CASSLGVYTEAFF
CDR3nt: TGTGCCAGCAGCTTAGGAGTCTACACTGAAGCTTTCTTT

v_gene: TRBV5-1
j_gene: TRBJ2-7
abundance: .
d_gene: .
CDR3aa: CASSHSDRRYEQYF
CDR3nt: TGCGCCAGCAGCCACTCCGACAGGCGCTACGAGCAGTACTTC

v_gene: TRBV7-9
j_gene: TRBJ2-1
abundance: few
d_gene: .
CDR3aa: CASSLVQEAYNEQFF
CDR3nt: TGTGCCAGCAGCTTAGTGCAGGAGGCCTACAATGAGCAGTTCTTC

v_gene: TRBV9
j_gene: TRBJ2-3
abundance: few
d_gene: TRBD1
CDR3aa: CASSEQTTGSTDTQYF
CDR3nt: TGTGCCAGCAGCGAACAAACGACAGGGAGCACAGATACGCAGTATTTT

v_gene: TRBV7-2
j_gene: TRBJ2-1
abundance: .
d_gene: .
CDR3aa: CASSLVGGGLYNEQFF
CDR3nt: TGTGCCAGCAGCTTAGTAGGGGGGGGCCTGTACAATGAGCAGTTCTTC

v_gene: TRBV11-2
j_gene: TRBJ1-2
abundance: few
d_gene: .
CDR3aa: CASSPPGRNYGYTF
CDR3nt: TGTGCCAGCAGCCCACCTGGCAGAAATTATGGCTACACCTTC

v_gene: TRBV7-9
j_gene: TRBJ2-3
abundance: .
d_gene: TRBD1
CDR3aa: CASSSRQGKGTDTQYF
CDR3nt: TGTGCCAGCAGCTCCAGACAGGGGAAGGGCACAGATACGCAGTATTTT

v_gene: TRBV5-4
j_gene: TRBJ1-2
abundance: .
d_gene: .
CDR3aa: CASSLDNNYGYTF
CDR3nt: TGTGCCAGCAGCCTCGACAATAACTATGGCTACACCTTC

v_gene: TRBV5-1
j_gene: TRBJ2-4
abundance: few
d_gene: .
CDR3aa: CASSLGRDIQYF
CDR3nt: TGCGCCAGCAGCTTGGGGAGAGACATTCAGTACTTC

v_gene: TRBV7-3
j_gene: TRBJ2-3
abundance: .
d_gene: TRBD1
CDR3aa: CASSLDRDRVADTQYF
CDR3nt: TGTGCCAGCAGCTTAGACCGGGACAGGGTCGCAGATACGCAGTATTTT

v_gene: TRBV29-1
j_gene: TRBJ1-1
abundance: .
d_gene: .
CDR3aa: CSVDRGNAEAFF
CDR3nt: TGCAGCGTTGATAGGGGGAATGCTGAAGCTTTCTTT

v_gene: TRBV30
j_gene: TRBJ2-7
abundance: .
d_gene: TRBD1
CDR3aa: CAWSGEDRGTDEQYF
CDR3nt: TGTGCCTGGAGTGGGGAGGACAGGGGGACCGACGAGCAGTACTTC

v_gene: TRBV18
j_gene: TRBJ2-6
abundance: .
d_gene: TRBD1
CDR3aa: CASSPAGGSGANVLTF
CDR3nt: TGTGCCAGCTCACCAGCAGGGGGATCTGGGGCCAACGTCCTGACTTTC

v_gene: TRBV5-1
j_gene: TRBJ2-1
abundance: .
d_gene: .
CDR3aa: CASSLDSSFDEQFF
CDR3nt: TGCGCCAGCAGCTTGGATTCTAGTTTCGATGAGCAGTTCTTC

v_gene: TRBV7-2
j_gene: TRBJ2-4
abundance: few
d_gene: .
CDR3aa: CASSLSREDIQYF
CDR3nt: TGTGCCAGCAGCTTAAGCAGGGAAGACATTCAGTACTTC

v_gene: TRBV5-1
j_gene: TRBJ2-5
abundance: .
d_gene: TRBD1
CDR3aa: CASSRGQRETQYF
CDR3nt: TGCGCCAGCAGCAGGGGGCAGAGGGAGACCCAGTACTTC

v_gene: TRBV10-3
j_gene: TRBJ1-1
abundance: .
d_gene: .
CDR3aa: CAISEEGRTEAFF
CDR3nt: TGTGCCATCAGTGAGGAGGGTCGCACTGAAGCTTTCTTT

v_gene: TRBV19
j_gene: TRBJ2-6
abundance: few
d_gene: .
CDR3aa: CASSTPGDHGGANVLTF
CDR3nt: TGTGCCAGTAGCACTCCCGGGGATCACGGGGGGGCCAACGTCCTGACTTTC

v_gene: TRBV5-4
j_gene: TRBJ2-2
abundance: .
d_gene: .
CDR3aa: CASSLLENTGELFF
CDR3nt: TGTGCCAGCAGCTTGCTAGAAAACACCGGGGAGCTGTTTTTT

v_gene: TRBV2
j_gene: TRBJ2-7
abundance: few
d_gene: TRBD2
CDR3aa: CASNRGVYEQYF
CDR3nt: TGTGCCAGCAATCGGGGGGTATACGAGCAGTACTTC

v_gene: TRBV6-5
j_gene: TRBJ2-1
abundance: once
d_gene: .
CDR3aa: CASSLRVRNEQFF
CDR3nt: TGTGCCAGCAGTCTCAGGGTCCGCAATGAGCAGTTCTTC

v_gene: TRBV7-2
j_gene: TRBJ1-1
abundance: .
d_gene: .
CDR3aa: CASSLGGANTEAFF
CDR3nt: TGTGCCAGCAGCTTAGGCGGGGCCAACACTGAAGCTTTCTTT

v_gene: TRBV30
j_gene: TRBJ1-4
abundance: .
d_gene: .
CDR3aa: CAWRLSGNEKLFF
CDR3nt: TGTGCCTGGAGACTTAGCGGTAATGAAAAACTGTTTTTT

v_gene: TRBV9
j_gene: TRBJ2-1
abundance: .
d_gene: TRBD2
CDR3aa: CASSPRTSSANEQFF
CDR3nt: TGTGCCAGCAGCCCCCGGACTAGCTCGGCCAATGAGCAGTTCTTC

v_gene: TRBV5-6
j_gene: TRBJ1-5
abundance: few
d_gene: TRBD1
CDR3aa: CASSLYRTGLDQPQHF
CDR3nt: TGTGCCAGCAGCTTGTATCGGACAGGGCTCGATCAGCCCCAGCATTTT

v_gene: TRBV25-1
j_gene: TRBJ1-5
abundance: .
d_gene: .
CDR3aa: CASSELSPDQPQHF
CDR3nt: TGTGCCAGCAGTGAATTAAGTCCGGATCAGCCCCAGCATTTT